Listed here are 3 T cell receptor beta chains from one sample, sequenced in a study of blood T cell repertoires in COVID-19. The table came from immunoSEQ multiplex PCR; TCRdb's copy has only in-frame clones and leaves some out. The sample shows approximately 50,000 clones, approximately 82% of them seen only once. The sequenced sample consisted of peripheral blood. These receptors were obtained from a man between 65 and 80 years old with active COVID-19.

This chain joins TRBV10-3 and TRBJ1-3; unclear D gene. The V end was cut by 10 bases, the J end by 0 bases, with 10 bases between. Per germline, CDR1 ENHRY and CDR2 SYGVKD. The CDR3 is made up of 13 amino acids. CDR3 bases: TGTGCCACCTTCCGGGACTCTGGAAACACCATATATTTT. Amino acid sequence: CATFRDSGNTIYF.

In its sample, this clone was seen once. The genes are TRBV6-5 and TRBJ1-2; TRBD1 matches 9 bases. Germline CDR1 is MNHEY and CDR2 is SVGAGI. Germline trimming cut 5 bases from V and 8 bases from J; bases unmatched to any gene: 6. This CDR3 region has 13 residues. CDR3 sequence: CASSTGGAGGYTF. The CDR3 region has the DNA TGTGCCAGCAGTACAGGGGGCGCGGGGGGCTACACCTTC.

The CDR3 nucleotides read TGCGCCAGCAGGCCACAGGGGCCAGGCGGCTACACCTTC. Its protein is CASRPQGPGGYTF. The chain joins TRBV5-1 to TRBJ1-2, with 7 bases lining up with TRBD1. The CDR3 sequence is 13 residues long. The V segment lost 5 bases and the J segment 8 bases; nucleotides outside the gene matches: 9. Germline V lookup: CDR1 SGHRS, CDR2 YFSETQ.